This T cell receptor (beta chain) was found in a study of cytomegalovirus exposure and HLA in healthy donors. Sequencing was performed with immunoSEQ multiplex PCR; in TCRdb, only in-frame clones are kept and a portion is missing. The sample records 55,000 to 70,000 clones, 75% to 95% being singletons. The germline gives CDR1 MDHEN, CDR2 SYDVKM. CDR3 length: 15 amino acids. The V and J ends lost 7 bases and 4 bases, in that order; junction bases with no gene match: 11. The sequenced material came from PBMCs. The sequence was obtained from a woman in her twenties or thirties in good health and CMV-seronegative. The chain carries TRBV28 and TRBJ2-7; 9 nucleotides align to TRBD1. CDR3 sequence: CASIQPGQGLYEQYF. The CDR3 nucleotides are TGTGCCAGCATTCAACCGGGACAGGGCTTATACGAGCAGTACTTC.